This record covers a single T cell receptor beta chain. Sequencing used immunoSEQ multiplex PCR; TCRdb keeps in-frame clones, though not all of them. The table includes some 90,000 clones, roughly 91% detected once. Deletions cut 3 bases from V and 3 bases from J, with 17 bases between. Germline V gives CDR1 LNHDA, CDR2 SQIVND (reference sequence). The CDR3 length is 16 residues. The sample is drawn from a study of OX40 agonist ivuxolimab in advanced cancers. Turning to the study itself: With ivuxolimab, an agonistic anti-OX40 (CD134) antibody, patients were treated.

This receptor was identified in an adult with an advanced solid tumor such as melanoma, head and neck, liver or kidney cancer. The V gene is TRBV19, the J gene TRBJ1-2; D perhaps matches TRBD1 (5 bases). The material sequenced was CD4+ or CD8+ T cells sorted from blood, taken in a trial of the OX40 agonist ivuxolimab. CDR3 sequence reads: CASSIIFAGSDYGYTF. For the CDR3, the DNA is TGTGCCAGTAGTATTATCTTCGCAGGGTCGGACTATGGCTACACCTTC.